The entry below describes one T cell receptor (beta chain). Its antigen is unidentified. Germline lookup yields CDR1 LNHNV and CDR2 YYDKDF (reference sequence). V lost 4 bases and J 1 base, leaving 7 bases between the germline ends. The CDR3 sequence is 13 residues long. The source of the sample is a study of CD8+CD57+ T cells in acquired aplastic anemia. Study details: The mean DNA yield obtained from sorted CD4+ and CD8+ cells came to about 3 ug.

Study observations and caveats: Patients and controls turned out to have 25 to 30 CD8+ CDR3 sequences in common. In CD8+ cells, Simpson's diversity showed no significant difference between patients and controls.

TCR beta VDJ combinations and CDR3 sequences were profiled from genomic DNA. MiXCR, applied by TCRdb to the reads, yields one record per CDR3 protein. The data show 150,000 to 200,000 distinct CDR3 sequences, about three fifths seen once. The sample consisted of sorted CD4+, CD8+, or CD8+CD57+ T cells (not recorded which) from PBMCs. The chain has TRBV15 and TRBJ1-1; no firm D call. The source is a human donor with severe aplastic anemia or a healthy control (not recorded which). The CDR3 DNA follows: TGTGCCACCAGCATTCGAAGGAACACTGAAGCTTTCTTT. It codes for CATSIRRNTEAFF.